The T cell receptor beta chain described here comes from a study of blood T cell repertoires in COVID-19. As for the study in general: Some COVID-19 samples were acute and others convalescent; all came from the United States, Italy and Spain. In each case, the material was cDNA or gDNA derived from T cells, B-cell-depleted T cells, or PBMCs.

Authors' methods: Reference gene primer amplification gave estimated nucleated cell counts. The repertoire was sequenced with immunoSEQ multiplex PCR; TCRdb's copy has only in-frame clones and lacks some. The V and J calls and clone size were taken over from that table, and D and trimming were inferred from the DNA. The data contain about 260,000 clones, over 70% of them seen just once; the ten biggest clones take up less than 1.6%. Germline V gene data show CDR1 as MNHEY and CDR2 as SVGAGI. CDR3 length: 16 amino acids. Trimming removed 0 bases from V and 7 bases from J, with 18 bases in between. The sequencing input was peripheral blood. The chain combines TRBV6-5 with TRBJ1-2; D remains unclear. The TCR originated in a woman between 40 and 50 years old who had recovered from COVID-19. CDR3: CASSYSGWQEDRGYTF. The CDR3 DNA is TGTGCCAGCAGTTACTCCGGGTGGCAGGAGGATCGTGGCTACACCTTC.